The 5 T cell receptor beta chains below all came from one sample that was sequenced in a study of blood T cell repertoires in COVID-19. Measured with immunoSEQ multiplex PCR; TCRdb has only the in-frame clones, and not every one. Counted here are 140,000 or so clones, around 79% occurring once; the ten biggest clones make up approximately 5%. Input material: peripheral blood. The source is a woman in her sixties or seventies with COVID-19, enrolled during active disease.

In its sample, this clone was seen a few times. As DNA, the CDR3 is TGTGCCACCAGCAGAGATCGGGGGGTGGCTCAGCCCCAGCATTTT. Its translation: CATSRDRGVAQPQHF. This chain links TRBV15 with TRBJ1-5, with D maybe TRBD1 (5 bases). Germline loops: CDR1 LNHNV, CDR2 YYDKDF (reference sequence). The CDR3 has 15 residues. Trimming removed 0 bases at V and 6 bases at J, with 12 bases between.

The rearrangement links TRBV2 to TRBJ2-7, with 8 bases lining up with TRBD1. Per the germline V gene, CDR1 is SNHLY and CDR2 is FYNNEI. Trimming took 6 bases from V and 9 from J; bases not matched to a gene: 4. The CDR3 covers 11 residues. CDR3 DNA sequence: TGTGCCAGCAGCCCAGGGGGCGTGCAGTACTTC. It encodes CASSPGGVQYF.

The chain uses TRBV25-1 and TRBJ1-2; D not resolved. Germline V CDR1 and CDR2: MGHDK, SYGVNS. V lost 6 bases, J lost 3 bases, and 11 bases lay in between. This CDR3 region has 13 residues. Here the CDR3 DNA reads TGTGCCAGCAGGCGGGGAGGAGACTATGGCTACACCTTC. Its protein is CASRRGGDYGYTF.

The rearrangement links TRBV7-6 to TRBJ2-2; unclear D gene. V was pared by 3 bases and J by 6 bases, with 8 bases between. The CDR3 totals 13 residues. Germline V gene lookup returns CDR1 SGHVS and CDR2 FNYEAQ. CDR3 nucleotide sequence: TGTGCCAGCAGCTTGGGTCGGGCCGGGGAGCTGTTTTTT. Translation gives CASSLGRAGELFF.

The rearrangement joins TRBV5-1 to TRBJ2-5, with a weak D call TRBD2 (5 bases). The CDR3 loop spans 14 amino acids. V was trimmed by 3 bases and J by 5 bases, leaving 14 bases between them. Germline V lookup: CDR1 SGHRS, CDR2 YFSETQ. The CDR3 DNA reads TGCGCCAGCAGCTCCCGCGGAGGCTGGGAGACCCAGTACTTC. It translates to CASSSRGGWETQYF.